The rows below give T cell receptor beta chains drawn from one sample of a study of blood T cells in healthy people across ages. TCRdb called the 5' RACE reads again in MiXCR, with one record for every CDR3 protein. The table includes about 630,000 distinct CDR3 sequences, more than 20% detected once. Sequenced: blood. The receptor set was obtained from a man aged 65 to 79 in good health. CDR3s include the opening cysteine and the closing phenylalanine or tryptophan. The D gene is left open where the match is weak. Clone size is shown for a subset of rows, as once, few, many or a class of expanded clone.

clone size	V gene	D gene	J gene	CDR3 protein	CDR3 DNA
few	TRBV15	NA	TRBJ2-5	CATSRVGSPRTQYF	TGTGCCACCAGCAGAGTGGGTAGTCCAAGGACCCAGTACTTC
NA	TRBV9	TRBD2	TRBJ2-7	CASSLSGTSEYEQYF	TGTGCCAGCAGCCTAAGTGGGACTAGCGAATACGAGCAGTACTTC
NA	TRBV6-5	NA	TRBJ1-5	CASGLTEYSNQPQHF	TGTGCCAGCGGCCTGACAGAGTATAGCAATCAGCCCCAGCATTTT
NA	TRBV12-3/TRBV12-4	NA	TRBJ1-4	CASSIQQGRNEKLFF	TGTGCCAGCAGTATACAACAGGGCCGAAATGAAAAACTGTTTTTT
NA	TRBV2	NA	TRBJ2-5	CASKRDQETQYF	TGTGCCAGCAAGCGGGACCAAGAGACCCAGTACTTC
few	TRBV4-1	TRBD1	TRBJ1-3	CASSQETGISGNTIYF	TGCGCCAGCAGCCAAGAGACAGGGATCTCTGGAAACACCATATATTTT
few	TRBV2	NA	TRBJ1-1	CASNDRLNTEAFF	TGTGCCAGCAATGACAGATTGAACACTGAAGCTTTCTTT
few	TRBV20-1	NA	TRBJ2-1	CSARPGPGDEQFF	TGCAGTGCTAGGCCCGGGCCTGGGGATGAGCAGTTCTTC
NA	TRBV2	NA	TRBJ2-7	CASSTRDQLTYEQYF	TGTGCCAGCAGTACCCGAGACCAGTTAACCTACGAGCAGTACTTC
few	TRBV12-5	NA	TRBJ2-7	CASGAGLSSYEQYF	TGTGCTAGTGGTGCTGGACTATCCTCCTACGAGCAGTACTTC
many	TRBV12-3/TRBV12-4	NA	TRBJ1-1	CASTGVSTAFF	TGTGCCAGCACCGGGGTCAGTACAGCTTTCTTT
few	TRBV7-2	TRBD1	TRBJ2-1	CASSLSGTVNEQFF	TGTGCCAGCAGCTTATCCGGGACAGTCAATGAGCAGTTCTTC
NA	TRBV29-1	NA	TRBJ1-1	CSVLEGLLF	TGCAGCGTTCTGGAGGGGTTACTTTTT
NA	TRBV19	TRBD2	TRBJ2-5	CASRGLAGVRETQYF	TGTGCCAGCCGAGGACTAGCGGGAGTACGGGAGACCCAGTACTTC
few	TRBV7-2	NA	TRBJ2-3	CASSLLGSDTQYF	TGTGCCAGCAGCTTACTCGGATCGGATACGCAGTATTTT
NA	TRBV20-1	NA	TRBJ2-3	CSVFRSTSTDTQYF	TGCAGTGTTTTCCGCAGTACTAGCACAGATACGCAGTATTTT
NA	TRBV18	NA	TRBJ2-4	CASSPGGKNIQYF	TGTGCCAGCTCACCAGGGGGCAAAAACATTCAGTACTTC
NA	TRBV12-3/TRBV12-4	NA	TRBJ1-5	CASSLVPAGSNQPQHF	TGTGCCAGCAGTTTAGTCCCGGCAGGGAGCAATCAGCCCCAGCATTTT
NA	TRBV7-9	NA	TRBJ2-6	CASSRLATGANVLTF	TGTGCCAGCAGCAGATTAGCGACTGGGGCCAACGTCCTGACTTTC
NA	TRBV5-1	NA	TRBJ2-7	CASSLAPSASYEQYF	TGCGCCAGCAGCTTGGCCCCTAGCGCGTCCTACGAGCAGTACTTC